The 8 T cell receptor beta chains reported below all come from one sample, sequenced in a study of technical replicates of blood from four donors. Libraries were prepared by immunoSEQ multiplex PCR; TCRdb keeps only in-frame clonotypes and omits some of them. The sample lists about 68,000 clones; about 97% were seen once. Sequencing was done on a sample of T cells isolated from PBMCs. The receptors originated from a human donor in good health.

V gene TRBV7-9 combines with J gene TRBJ1-1, with D perhaps TRBD1 (5 bases). Germline-derived CDR1 and CDR2 are SEHNR and FQNEAQ (reference sequence). V was trimmed by 3 bases and J by 2 bases, leaving 7 bases between them. The CDR3 covers 13 residues. The CDR3 loop reads CASSFRVNTEAFF. DNA for the CDR3: TGTGCCAGCAGCTTCAGGGTTAACACTGAAGCTTTCTTT.

The chain has TRBV6-5 and TRBJ2-1; D is uncertain. Germline CDR1 and CDR2: MNHEY and SVGAGI. This CDR3 has 13 residues. Trimming removed 4 bases at V and 10 bases at J, with 14 bases between. The CDR3 DNA reads TGTGCCAGCAGTTCGTCTAGTCCCTGGGAGCAGTTCTTC. It is translated as CASSSSSPWEQFF.

This sequence joins TRBV9 and TRBJ2-7, with a possible D match to TRBD2 (6 bases). The length of the CDR3 is 15 residues. V was pared by 2 bases and J by 5 bases, with 17 bases between. The germline V gene has CDR1 SGDLS and CDR2 YYNGEE. The DNA for the CDR3 is TGTGCCAGCAGCGTCAGAGGGGACTTCGGGGACGAGCAGTACTTC. It yields the protein CASSVRGDFGDEQYF.

The CDR3 is CASSFSSGSPTDTQYF. The CDR3 nucleotides read TGTGCCAGCAGTTTTAGCAGCGGGAGCCCAACAGATACGCAGTATTTT. The chain links TRBV6-6 to TRBJ2-3, with TRBD2 matching 8 bases. The CDR3 covers 16 residues. Trimming cost V 4 bases and J 3 bases; bases outside gene matches: 9. Germline CDR1 MNHNY, CDR2 SVGAGI (reference sequence).

CDR3 sequence: CASLSGMSSREQYF. The CDR3, as DNA: TGTGCCAGCTTAAGCGGGATGTCGTCGAGAGAGCAGTACTTC. The chain couples TRBV2 to TRBJ2-7; 7 nucleotides match TRBD2. Germline CDR1 SNHLY, CDR2 FYNNEI. This CDR3 is 14 amino acids long. The junction had 14 bases not matched to a gene; V was cut back by 8 bases and J by 7 bases.

V gene TRBV19 combines with J gene TRBJ1-5, with D possibly being TRBD1 (5 bases). Germline V gene lookup returns CDR1 LNHDA and CDR2 SQIVND (reference sequence). This CDR3 contains 15 residues. The V end was cut by 5 bases, the J end by 1 base, with 12 bases between. The CDR3 here is CASSSFSGSNQPQHF. The CDR3, as DNA: TGTGCCAGTAGTTCCTTTTCAGGGAGCAATCAGCCCCAGCATTTT. The full variable domain, with the rest looked up from reference TRBV19 and TRBJ1-5, is DGGITQSPKYLFRKEGQNVTLSCEQNLNHDAMYWYRQDPGQGLRLIYYSQIVNDFQKGDIAEGYSVSREKKESFPLTVTSAQKNPTAFYLCASSSFSGSNQPQHFGDGTRLSIL.

The chain links TRBV6-1 to TRBJ1-2; no clear D. The V end was cut by 1 base, the J end by 2 bases, with 5 bases between. This CDR3 region has 13 residues. Germline V gene data show CDR1 as MNHNS and CDR2 as SASEGT. CDR3 protein: CASSEVRNYGYTF. CDR3 nucleotides: TGTGCCAGCAGTGAAGTCAGGAACTATGGCTACACCTTC.

CDR3 sequence (DNA): TGTGCCAGCAGTTACTCGGCGGGGCAAGAGACCCAGTACTTC. Amino acids: CASSYSAGQETQYF. The genes are TRBV6-5 and TRBJ2-5; D is perhaps TRBD2 (6 bases). The germline gives CDR1 MNHEY, CDR2 SVGAGI. This CDR3 spans 14 amino acids. V was shortened by 0 bases and J by 2 bases, with 7 bases between the two germline ends.